This record covers a single T cell receptor beta chain. The data were obtained in a study of Ad26.COV2.S vaccination and SARS-CoV-2 variants. Treatment specified: some 20 received Ad26.COV2.S at low or high dose, single or two shots; roughly five received placebo; per-sample allocation not given. Collection of samples fell on day 63 after the first vaccine or placebo injection. There are 16 residues in the CDR3. With V trimmed by 6 bases and J by 4 bases, 7 bases remained unmatched. The germline V gene has CDR1 LNHDA and CDR2 SQIVND (reference sequence). Here immunoSEQ multiplex PCR was the method, and the copy in TCRdb shows in-frame clones only, minus some. The repertoire consists of over 450,000 clones, with 70% to 90% occurring once and the leading ten covering more than 1.5%.

This receptor was obtained from a person between 18 and 65 years old who received the Ad26.COV2.S COVID-19 vaccine or a placebo. J is TRBJ1-5 and V is TRBV19; 12 nucleotides agree with TRBD1. Here the sequenced sample was peripheral blood, taken in a trial of Ad26.COV2.S vaccine versus placebo. CDR3 coding DNA: TGTGCCAGTAGCCGGGACAGGGGGCGCGGTAATCAGCCCCAGCATTTT. It specifies CASSRDRGRGNQPQHF.